The clone carrying this T cell receptor (beta chain) was seen a single time. This sample was included in a study of shared clonotypes between healthy human individuals. Study-level background: Donor composition was a couple of women and three men, aged 18 to 49. Three plates were used per donor for CD4 naive, three for CD4 memory, two for CD8 naive and one for CD8 memory.

As defined, naive CD8 cells were CD45RO-negative and positively selected for CCR7, with terminally differentiated effector memory CD45RA+ cells excluded. The V and J ends lost 3 bases and 10 bases respectively, with 16 bases between them. Looked up from germline, CDR1 is WNHNN and CDR2 is SYGVQD (reference sequence). This CDR3 spans 15 amino acids. Genomic DNA belonging to each subset was distributed in equal measure over several immunoSEQ plates. Sequenced by immunoSEQ multiplex PCR; TCRdb stores in-frame clones only, minus some. The sample carries around 2,100,000 clones, over 85% recorded once. The sample consisted of naive CD8+ T cells sorted from blood. This TCR was recovered from a man aged 18 to 30 in good health. The chain uses TRBV10-1 and TRBJ1-6; D may be TRBD1 (5 bases). CDR3 coding DNA: TGCGCCAGCAGTGAAATAATAACGGCAGGGTCACCCCTCCACTTT. Encoded protein: CASSEIITAGSPLHF.